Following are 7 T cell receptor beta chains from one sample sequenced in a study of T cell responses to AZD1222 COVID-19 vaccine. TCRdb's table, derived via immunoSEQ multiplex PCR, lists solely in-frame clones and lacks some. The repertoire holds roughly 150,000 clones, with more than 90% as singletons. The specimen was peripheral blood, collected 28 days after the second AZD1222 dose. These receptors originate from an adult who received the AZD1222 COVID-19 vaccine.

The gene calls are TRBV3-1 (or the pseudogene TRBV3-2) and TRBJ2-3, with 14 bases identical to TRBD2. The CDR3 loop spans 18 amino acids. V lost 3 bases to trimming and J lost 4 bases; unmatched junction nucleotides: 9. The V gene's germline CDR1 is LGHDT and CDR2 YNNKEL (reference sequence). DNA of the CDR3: TGTGCCAGCAGCCACACCGGGACTAGCGGGAGACCGGCAGATACGCAGTATTTT. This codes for CASSHTGTSGRPADTQYF.

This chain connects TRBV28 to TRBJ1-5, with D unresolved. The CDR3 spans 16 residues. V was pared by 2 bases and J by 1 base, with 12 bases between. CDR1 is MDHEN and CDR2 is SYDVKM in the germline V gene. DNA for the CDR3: TGTGCCAGCAGTTTAACGCAGGTTGGGAGCAATCAGCCCCAGCATTTT. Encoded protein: CASSLTQVGSNQPQHF.

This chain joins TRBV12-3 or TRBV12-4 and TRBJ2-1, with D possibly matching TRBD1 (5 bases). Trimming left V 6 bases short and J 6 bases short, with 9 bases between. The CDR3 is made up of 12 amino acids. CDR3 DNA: TGTGCCAGCAGGTTGACAGCCAATGAGCAGTTCTTC. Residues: CASRLTANEQFF.

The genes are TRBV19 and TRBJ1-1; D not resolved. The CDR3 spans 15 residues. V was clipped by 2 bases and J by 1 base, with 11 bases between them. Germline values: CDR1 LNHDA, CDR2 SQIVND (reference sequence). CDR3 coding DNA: TGTGCCAGTAGTATAAAGGCAGGAACGAACACTGAAGCTTTCTTT. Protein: CASSIKAGTNTEAFF.

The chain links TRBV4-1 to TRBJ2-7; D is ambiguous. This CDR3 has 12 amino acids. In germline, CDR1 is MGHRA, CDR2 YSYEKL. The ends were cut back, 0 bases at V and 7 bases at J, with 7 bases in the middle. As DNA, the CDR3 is TGCGCCAGCAGCCAAGATAGGCGGGAGCAGTACTTC. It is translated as CASSQDRREQYF.

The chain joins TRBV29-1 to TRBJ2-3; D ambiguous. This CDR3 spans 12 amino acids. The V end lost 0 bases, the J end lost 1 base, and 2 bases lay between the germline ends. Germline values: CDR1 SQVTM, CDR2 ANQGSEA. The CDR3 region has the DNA TGCAGCGTTGAAGAAGGCACAGATACGCAGTATTTT. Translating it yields CSVEEGTDTQYF.

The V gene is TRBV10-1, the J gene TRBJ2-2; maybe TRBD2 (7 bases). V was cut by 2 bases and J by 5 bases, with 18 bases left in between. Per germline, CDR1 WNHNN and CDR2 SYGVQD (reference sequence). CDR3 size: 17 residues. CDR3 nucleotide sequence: TGCGCCAGCAGTGAGAGTCACGTCGGGGGGCGGACCGGGGAGCTGTTTTTT. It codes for CASSESHVGGRTGELFF.